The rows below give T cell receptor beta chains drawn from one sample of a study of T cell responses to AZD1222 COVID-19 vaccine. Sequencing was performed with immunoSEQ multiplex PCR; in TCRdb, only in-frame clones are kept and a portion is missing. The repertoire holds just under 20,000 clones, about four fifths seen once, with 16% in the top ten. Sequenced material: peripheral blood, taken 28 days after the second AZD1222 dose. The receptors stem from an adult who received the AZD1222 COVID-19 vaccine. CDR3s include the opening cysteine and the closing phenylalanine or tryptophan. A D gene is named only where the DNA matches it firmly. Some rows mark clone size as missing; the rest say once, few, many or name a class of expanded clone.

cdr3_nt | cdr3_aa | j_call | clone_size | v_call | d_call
TGTGCCGTCGGGGACAGGGTCGGCTACGAGCAGTACTTC | CAVGDRVGYEQYF | TRBJ2-7 | NA | TRBV30 | TRBD1
TGTGCCAGCAGCCCCTACGTGGCGGAAGACAATGAGCAGTTCTTC | CASSPYVAEDNEQFF | TRBJ2-1 | NA | TRBV7-3 | NA
TGTGCCAGCAGCTCACCCGGGCGGGCTAACTATGGCTACACCTTC | CASSSPGRANYGYTF | TRBJ1-2 | NA | TRBV11-3 | NA
TGCGCCAGCAGCTGGACCCCCGGGACAGGGGCCCGCAATGAGCAGTTCTTC | CASSWTPGTGARNEQFF | TRBJ2-1 | NA | TRBV5-1 | TRBD1
TGCAGCGTGACAAGGGCGGACACCGGGGAGCTGTTTTTT | CSVTRADTGELFF | TRBJ2-2 | NA | TRBV29-1 | NA
TGTGCCAGCAAGGGCGGGGGGTCCGTCCGGAATCAGCCCCAGCATTTT | CASKGGGSVRNQPQHF | TRBJ1-5 | NA | TRBV2 | NA
TGTGCCAGCGTAAACAGGGCCGCGAGGGAGACCCAGTACTTC | CASVNRAARETQYF | TRBJ2-5 | NA | TRBV6-5 | NA
TGTGCCAGCTCACCCACCCCGACAGGGTCGTCCTACGAGCAGTACTTC | CASSPTPTGSSYEQYF | TRBJ2-7 | NA | TRBV18 | TRBD1
TGTGCCAGCAGCGTAGTGGGGAGGAGGAACACAGATACGCAGTATTTT | CASSVVGRRNTDTQYF | TRBJ2-3 | NA | TRBV9 | NA
TGTGCCAGTAGTATGGCCGAACGCAATTCACCCCTCCACTTT | CASSMAERNSPLHF | TRBJ1-6 | NA | TRBV19 | NA
TGTGCCAGCAGCCAAGGCGGGAGTTGGGACACAGATACGCAGTATTTT | CASSQGGSWDTDTQYF | TRBJ2-3 | NA | TRBV3-1/TRBV3-2 | TRBD2
TGCAGCGCCGAGCGGGATAGCACAGATACGCAGTATTTT | CSAERDSTDTQYF | TRBJ2-3 | NA | TRBV29-1 | TRBD2
TGTGCCAGCAGCTTAGTTGCAGGGTATAATTCACCCCTCCACTTT | CASSLVAGYNSPLHF | TRBJ1-6 | few | TRBV7-2 | NA
TGCGCCAGCAGCCAAGATCAGGGGTGGTATGAGCAGTTCTTC | CASSQDQGWYEQFF | TRBJ2-1 | large | TRBV4-3 | NA
TGCGCCAGCAGCTTGTCGACAGGGCTTACTGGAAACACCATATATTTT | CASSLSTGLTGNTIYF | TRBJ1-3 | NA | TRBV5-1 | TRBD1
TGTGCCAGCAGCCTAAACAGGGGGGACACTGAAGCTTTCTTT | CASSLNRGDTEAFF | TRBJ1-1 | NA | TRBV7-9 | TRBD1
TGTGCTAGTGGCCCCGACAGGGCGAACACTGAAGCTTTCTTT | CASGPDRANTEAFF | TRBJ1-1 | NA | TRBV12-5 | TRBD1
TGTGCCAGCAGCCCCCGGACAATACTCCCTGAAGCTTTCTTT | CASSPRTILPEAFF | TRBJ1-1 | NA | TRBV5-6 | NA
TGTGCCAGCAGTGCCCACCCAAGGGGCCGGACCTACGAGCAGTACTTC | CASSAHPRGRTYEQYF | TRBJ2-7 | NA | TRBV25-1 | NA
TGTGCCAGCAGCGCGATATCGACAGGGGGCACCACTGAAGCTTTCTTT | CASSAISTGGTTEAFF | TRBJ1-1 | NA | TRBV9 | TRBD1
TGTGCCAGCAACACAGCGTCTGGGGCCAACGTCCTGACTTTC | CASNTASGANVLTF | TRBJ2-6 | NA | TRBV7-3 | NA
TGTGCCAGCAGTTTGGGGAAGGCTGAAGCTTTCTTT | CASSLGKAEAFF | TRBJ1-1 | NA | TRBV12-3/TRBV12-4 | NA
TGCGCCAGCAGCTTATTGGGCCTGAGCTCTGGAAACACCATATATTTT | CASSLLGLSSGNTIYF | TRBJ1-3 | NA | TRBV5-1 | NA